The 3 T cell receptor beta chains below come from one sample, sequenced in a study of blood T cells in healthy people across ages. A second roughly 6 to 12 cycle PCR used barcoded and J-beta primers. TCRdb reprocessed the 5' RACE reads via MiXCR and lists one record per CDR3 protein. The table records some 1.5 million distinct CDR3 sequences, 28% of them present only once. The sample was blood. All receptors come from a woman aged 25 to 39 in good health.

This clonotype turned up a few times. The CDR3 here is CASIPRVPGLASYNEQFF. CDR3 bases: TGTGCCAGCATTCCCCGTGTGCCGGGACTAGCCTCCTACAATGAGCAGTTCTTC. The V gene is TRBV6-1, the J gene TRBJ2-1, with 9 bases aligning to TRBD2. The V gene's germline CDR1 is MNHNS and CDR2 SASEGT. The CDR3 is 18 residues long. V gave up 7 bases and J gave up 0 bases; unmatched junction bases: 13.

This clonotype has only a few counts. This rearrangement joins TRBV27 to TRBJ1-4; D is unresolved. There are 15 residues in the CDR3. Germline loops: CDR1 MNHEY, CDR2 SMNVEV (reference sequence). V shed 6 bases and J shed 7 bases, with 18 bases lying between them. The CDR3 sequence: CASRLQAGLGEKLFF. DNA of the CDR3: TGTGCCAGCAGACTTCAGGCGGGCCTGGGTGAAAAACTGTTTTTT.

This clonotype was recorded many times. The chain links TRBV9 to TRBJ2-7; TRBD1 matches 8 bases. This CDR3 contains 14 residues. V lost 3 bases and J lost 1; bases outside the gene matches: 3. The germline gives CDR1 SGDLS, CDR2 YYNGEE. This CDR3 reads CASSATGDSYEQYF. The DNA of the CDR3 is TGTGCCAGCAGCGCGACAGGGGATTCCTACGAGCAGTACTTC.